This T cell receptor (beta chain) was documented in a study of cytomegalovirus exposure and HLA in healthy donors. Study context: Drawn from HLA-typed donors, tens of millions of unique TCRs were held in an early data release.

With 5 bases removed from V and 4 bases from J, the gap between germline ends came to 14 bases. CDR1 and CDR2 (germline): SEHNR, FQNEAQ (reference sequence). This CDR3 has 15 residues. Findings and limits, study-wide: Later on, analysis showed that most CMV-associated TCR beta chains appeared to be HLA-restricted. The likely origin of a cluster of highly shared sequence variants was a sequencing artifact. In a later analysis, several top co-occurrence clusters appeared linked to parvovirus B19, influenza, CMV and Epstein-Barr virus.

PCR employed 60 Vbeta and 13 Jbeta primers. Profiling relied on immunoSEQ multiplex PCR, and the TCRdb table lists in-frame clones only, not all of them. The table shows approximately 150,000 clones, with 75% occurring only once. The table lists this clone with many counts. Its target is unknown. Sequenced sample: PBMCs. The clonotype was recovered from a man between 18 and 29 years old in good health and CMV-seropositive. V and J are TRBV7-9 and TRBJ1-4, with D perhaps TRBD1 (6 bases). DNA of the CDR3: TGTGCCAGCAGCCCGACGGCAGGGGTTAATGAAAAACTGTTTTTT. This codes for CASSPTAGVNEKLFF.